The TCR beta chain described here comes from a study of blood T cell repertoires in COVID-19. Study background: The study drew acute and convalescent COVID-19 samples from the United States, Italy and Spain. PBMCs, B-cell-depleted T cells, or T cells provided the cDNA or gDNA that made up the material.

As originally analysed: Cell counts per sample came from amplifying reference gene primers. Assay: immunoSEQ multiplex PCR; the TCRdb copy retains only in-frame clones and omits some. V and J calls and clone size are those listed in that table; D and trimming were worked out from the DNA. The data contain some 280,000 clones, 86% of them singletons. Trimming shortened V by 6 bases and J by 6 bases, and 4 bases separated the two germline ends. Germline V gives CDR1 SNHLY, CDR2 FYNNEI. The CDR3 consists of 10 residues. This sequence joins TRBV2 and TRBJ2-3; D is uncertain. The clonotype was recovered from a woman between 25 and 40 years old with active or convalescent COVID-19. Material: peripheral blood. In DNA, the CDR3 is TGTGCCAGCAGCCAGGATACGCAGTATTTT. Its protein is CASSQDTQYF.